This T cell receptor (beta chain) was identified during a study of Graves' ophthalmopathy and Graves' hyperthyroidism. Study-wide results and limits: In blood, most expanded thyroid clonotypes above 0.001 frequency were also detected.

Uncontrolled infections, other autoimmune diseases, pregnancy or lactation barred patients from enrollment. This clonotype occurred many times. Antigen specificity is unknown. RNA transcripts served as template for amplifying TCR beta CDR3 sequences. An initial RT-PCR round employing HTBI primers preceded a second-round multiplex PCR. TCRdb passed the multiplex PCR reads through MiXCR, listing each CDR3 protein once. The sample has 650,000 to 800,000 distinct CDR3 sequences; over 40% are singletons. The CDR3 is 14 amino acids. Deletions cut 2 bases from V and 5 bases from J, with 12 bases between. Germline CDR1 and CDR2: SEHNR and FQNEAQ (reference sequence).

This TCR was sampled from an adult man with Graves' ophthalmopathy. The sequenced sample consisted of peripheral blood. The rearrangement joins TRBV7-9 to TRBJ2-5; D is uncertain. The chain's CDR3 is CASSLPAMWETQYF. The CDR3 region has the DNA TGTGCCAGCAGCTTACCAGCGATGTGGGAGACCCAGTACTTC.